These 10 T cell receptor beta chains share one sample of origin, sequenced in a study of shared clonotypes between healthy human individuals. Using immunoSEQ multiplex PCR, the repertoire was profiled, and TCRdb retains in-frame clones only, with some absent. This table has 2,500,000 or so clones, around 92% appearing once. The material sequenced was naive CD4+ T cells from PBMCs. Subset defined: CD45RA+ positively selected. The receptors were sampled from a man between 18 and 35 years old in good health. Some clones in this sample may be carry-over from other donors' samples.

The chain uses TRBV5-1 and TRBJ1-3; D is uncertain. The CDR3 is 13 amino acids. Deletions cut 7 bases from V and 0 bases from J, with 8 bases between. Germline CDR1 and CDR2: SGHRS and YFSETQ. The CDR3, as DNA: TGCGCCAGCGCGCCGGGCTCTGGAAACACCATATATTTT. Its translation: CASAPGSGNTIYF.

CDR3 protein: CASSQKTGIDNEQFF. The CDR3 nucleotides are TGCGCCAGCAGCCAGAAGACAGGGATCGACAATGAGCAGTTCTTC. The V call is TRBV5-1, the J call TRBJ2-1; 7 bases match TRBD1. The ends lost 4 bases at V and 5 bases at J; junction bases unmatched: 9. In germline, CDR1 is SGHRS, CDR2 YFSETQ. CDR3 length: 15 amino acids.

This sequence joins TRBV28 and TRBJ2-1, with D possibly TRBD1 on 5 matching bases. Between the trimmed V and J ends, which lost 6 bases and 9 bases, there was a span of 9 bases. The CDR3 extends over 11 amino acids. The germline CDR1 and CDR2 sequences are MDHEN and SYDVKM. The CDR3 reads CASRVRGEQFF. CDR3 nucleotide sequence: TGTGCCAGCAGAGTAAGGGGTGAGCAGTTCTTC.

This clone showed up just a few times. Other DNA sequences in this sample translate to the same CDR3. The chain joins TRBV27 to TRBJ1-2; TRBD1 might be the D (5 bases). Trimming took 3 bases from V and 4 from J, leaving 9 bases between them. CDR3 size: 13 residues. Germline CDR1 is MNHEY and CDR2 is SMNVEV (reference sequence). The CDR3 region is CASSFRGSYGYTF. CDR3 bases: TGTGCCAGCAGTTTTCGGGGGAGCTATGGCTACACCTTC.

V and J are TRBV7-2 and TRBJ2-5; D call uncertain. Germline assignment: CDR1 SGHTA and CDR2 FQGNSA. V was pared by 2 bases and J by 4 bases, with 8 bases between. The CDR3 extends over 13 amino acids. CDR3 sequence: CASSLRRPETQYF. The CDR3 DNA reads TGTGCCAGCAGCTTACGCCGGCCAGAGACCCAGTACTTC.

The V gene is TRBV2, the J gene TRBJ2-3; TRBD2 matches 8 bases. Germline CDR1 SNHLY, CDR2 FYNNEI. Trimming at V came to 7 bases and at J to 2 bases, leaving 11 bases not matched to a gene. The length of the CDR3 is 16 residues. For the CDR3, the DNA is TGTGCCAGCATGGAAGAGCGGGGGCCGTTCACAGATACGCAGTATTTT. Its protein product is CASMEERGPFTDTQYF.

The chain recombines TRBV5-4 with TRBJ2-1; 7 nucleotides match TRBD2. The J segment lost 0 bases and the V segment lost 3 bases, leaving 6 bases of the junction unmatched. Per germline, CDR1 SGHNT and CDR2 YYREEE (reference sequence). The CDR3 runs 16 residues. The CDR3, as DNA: TGTGCCAGCAGCTCTAAAACTAGCGACTCCTACAATGAGCAGTTCTTC. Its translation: CASSSKTSDSYNEQFF.

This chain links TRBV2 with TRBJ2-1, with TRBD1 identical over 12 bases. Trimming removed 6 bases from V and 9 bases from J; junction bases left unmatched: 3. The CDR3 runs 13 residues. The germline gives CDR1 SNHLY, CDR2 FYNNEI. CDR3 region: CASRGQGAGEQFF. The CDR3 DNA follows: TGTGCCAGCAGGGGACAGGGGGCGGGTGAGCAGTTCTTC. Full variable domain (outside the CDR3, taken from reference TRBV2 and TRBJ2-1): EPEVTQTPSHQVTQMGQEVILRCVPISNHLYFYWYRQILGQKVEFLVSFYNNEISEKSEIFDDQFSVERPDGSNFTLKIRSTKLEDSAMYFCASRGQGAGEQFFGPGTRLTVL.

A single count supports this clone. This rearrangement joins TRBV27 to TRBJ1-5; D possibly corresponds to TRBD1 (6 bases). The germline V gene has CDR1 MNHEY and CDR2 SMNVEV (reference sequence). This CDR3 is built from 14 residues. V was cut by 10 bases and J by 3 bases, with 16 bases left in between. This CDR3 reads CATGGQVDNQPQHF. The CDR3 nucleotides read TGTGCCACCGGGGGACAAGTCGACAATCAGCCCCAGCATTTT.

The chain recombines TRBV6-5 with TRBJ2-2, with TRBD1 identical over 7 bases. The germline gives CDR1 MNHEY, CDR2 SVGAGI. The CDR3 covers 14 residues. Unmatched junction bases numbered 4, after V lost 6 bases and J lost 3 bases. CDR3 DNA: TGTGCCAGCAGGGGACAGCTACACACCGGGGAGCTGTTTTTT. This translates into CASRGQLHTGELFF.